This T cell receptor (beta chain) was sequenced in a study of blood T cell dynamics during melanoma immunotherapy. For the study at large: First-line therapy was either pembrolizumab or nivolumab with ipilimumab for metastatic melanoma.

Specified time point: week 3, after first cycle of checkpoint inhibitor. Sequencing was performed with immunoSEQ multiplex PCR; in TCRdb, only in-frame clones are kept and a portion is missing. The top ten hold 25% to 35% of the sample, which has several thousand clones, roughly 90% seen once. The TCR comes from a human donor with melanoma. This material consisted of blood, taken from a patient treated with checkpoint blockade.

CDR3 region: CASRGLSYEQYF. For the CDR3, the DNA is TGTGCCAGCAGAGGCCTTTCCTACGAGCAGTACTTC. The V call is TRBV6-5, the J call TRBJ2-7; D is undetermined. The CDR3 has 12 amino acids. Germline V lookup: CDR1 MNHEY, CDR2 SVGAGI. The V and J ends lost 6 bases and 1 base respectively, with 7 bases between them.